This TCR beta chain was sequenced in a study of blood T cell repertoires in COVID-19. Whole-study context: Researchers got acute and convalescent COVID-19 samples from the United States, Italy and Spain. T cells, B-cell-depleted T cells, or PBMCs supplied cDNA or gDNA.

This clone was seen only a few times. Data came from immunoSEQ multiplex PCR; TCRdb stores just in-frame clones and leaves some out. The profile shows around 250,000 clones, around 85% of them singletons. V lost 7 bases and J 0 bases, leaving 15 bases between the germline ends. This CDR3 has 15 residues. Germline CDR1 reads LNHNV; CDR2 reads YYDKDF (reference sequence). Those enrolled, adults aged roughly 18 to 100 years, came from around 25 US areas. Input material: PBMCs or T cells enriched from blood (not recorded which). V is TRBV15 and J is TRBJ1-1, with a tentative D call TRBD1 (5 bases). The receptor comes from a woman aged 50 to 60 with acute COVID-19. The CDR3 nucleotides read TGTGCCACCACCGAGAGGGGACTGATGAACACTGAAGCTTTCTTT. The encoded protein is CATTERGLMNTEAFF.